This T cell receptor beta chain was documented in a study of cytotoxic CD8 clonotypes in ibrutinib-treated CLL. J was trimmed by 4 bases and V by 4 bases; bases with no gene match: 3. The CDR3 contains 13 residues. Germline V CDR1 and CDR2: SGHRS, YFSETQ. Here immunoSEQ multiplex PCR was the method, and the copy in TCRdb shows in-frame clones only, minus some. This table holds 130,000 or so clones, around four fifths found once. V gene TRBV5-1 combines with J gene TRBJ1-1, with 8 bases lining up with TRBD1. This clonotype was sampled from a human donor with chronic lymphocytic leukemia. Sequences were derived from PBMCs, sampled after 24 months of ibrutinib treatment. CDR3 coding DNA: TGCGCCAGCAGCGTAACAGGGGGCACTGAAGCTTTCTTT. Translated, it gives CASSVTGGTEAFF.